One T cell receptor beta chain is described in this entry. The protocol was immunoSEQ multiplex PCR, while the TCRdb copy is restricted to in-frame clones and leaves out a portion. There are a few million clones in the sample; 85% to 95% occur only once, and about 0.41% lies in the top ten. The data were obtained in a study of shared clonotypes between healthy human individuals. CDR3 length: 12 amino acids. The germline CDR1 and CDR2 sequences are SQVTM and ANQGSEA. With V trimmed by 5 bases and J by 8 bases, 5 bases remained unmatched. The receptor's source is a man between 18 and 29 years old in good health. Some clones in this sample may be carry-over from other donors' samples. V and J are TRBV29-1 and TRBJ1-2; 10 nucleotides line up with TRBD1. The sequenced material came from naive CD4+ T cells from PBMCs. The subset was: CD45RA+ positively selected. The CDR3 DNA is TGCAGCGTTCCCGGACAGGGGGACGGCTACACCTTC. This encodes CSVPGQGDGYTF.